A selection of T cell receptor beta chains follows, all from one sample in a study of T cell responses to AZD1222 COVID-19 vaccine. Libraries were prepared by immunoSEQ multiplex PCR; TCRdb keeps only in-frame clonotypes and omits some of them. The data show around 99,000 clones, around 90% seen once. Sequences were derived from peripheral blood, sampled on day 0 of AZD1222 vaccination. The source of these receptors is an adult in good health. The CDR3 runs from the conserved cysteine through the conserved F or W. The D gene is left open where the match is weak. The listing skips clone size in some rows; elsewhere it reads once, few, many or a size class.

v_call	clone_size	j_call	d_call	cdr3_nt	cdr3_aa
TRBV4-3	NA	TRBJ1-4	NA	TGCGCCAGCAGCCAAGCGGAGACACCGAGGAATAATGAAAAACTGTTTTTT	CASSQAETPRNNEKLFF
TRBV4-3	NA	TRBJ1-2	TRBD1	TGCGCCAGCGGGCCGGGACAGGGAGACTATGGCTACACCTTC	CASGPGQGDYGYTF
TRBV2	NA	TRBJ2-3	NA	TGTGCCAGCAGTGCTGATTCCACAGATACGCAGTATTTT	CASSADSTDTQYF
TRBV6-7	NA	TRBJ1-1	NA	TGTGCCAGCAGTGGACGGCTGAACACTGAAGCTTTCTTT	CASSGRLNTEAFF
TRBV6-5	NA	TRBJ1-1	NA	TGTGCCAGCATTATTGTGAGGCCTATGAACACTGAAGCTTTCTTT	CASIIVRPMNTEAFF
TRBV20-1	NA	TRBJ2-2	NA	TGCAGTGCTAGTGTATCGCGGGTCGCCGGGGAGCTGTTTTTT	CSASVSRVAGELFF
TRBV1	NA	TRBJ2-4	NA	TGCACCAGCAGCCAAGGAGGCTCAAACATTCAGTACTTC	CTSSQGGSNIQYF
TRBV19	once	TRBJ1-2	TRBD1	TGTGCCAGTAGTGACACCGGGACAGGCAACTATGGCTACACCTTC	CASSDTGTGNYGYTF
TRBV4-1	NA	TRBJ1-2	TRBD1	TGCGCCAGCAGCGGAGTTACAGGGGGCGCACAAAATGGCTACACCTTC	CASSGVTGGAQNGYTF
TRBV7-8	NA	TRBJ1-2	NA	TGTGCCAGCAGCTTAGAGGCAAGCTCGAGGGGTTATGGCTACACCTTC	CASSLEASSRGYGYTF
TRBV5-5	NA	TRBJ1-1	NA	TGTGCCAGCAGCTTGGCCTACCTAGGTCGGATGGGAGCTTTCTTT	CASSLAYLGRMGAFF
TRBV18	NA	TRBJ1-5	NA	TGTGCCAGCTCACCACCCGGGGCCCAGCCCCAGCATTTT	CASSPPGAQPQHF
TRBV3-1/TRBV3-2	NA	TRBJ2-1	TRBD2	TGTGCCAGCAGCCCTTCAGCGGGAGGGCAGTTCTTC	CASSPSAGGQFF
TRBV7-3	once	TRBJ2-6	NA	TGTGCCAGCAGCTCCCGGGGTGGGGCCTCTGGGGCCAACGTCCTGACTTTC	CASSSRGGASGANVLTF
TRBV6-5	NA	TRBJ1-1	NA	TGTGCCAGCAAGATTAAACCAGAAGGGACTGAAGCTTTCTTT	CASKIKPEGTEAFF
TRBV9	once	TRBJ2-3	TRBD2	TGTGCCAGCAGCAGGACTAGCGGGGTTGATACGCAGTATTTT	CASSRTSGVDTQYF
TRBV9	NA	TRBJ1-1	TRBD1	TGTGCCAGCAGCGCCGTTGACAGGGGATGGACTGAAGCTTTCTTT	CASSAVDRGWTEAFF
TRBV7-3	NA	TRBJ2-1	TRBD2	TGTGCCAGCAGCTTAGAGGGACTAGCGAACAATGAGCAGTTCTTC	CASSLEGLANNEQFF
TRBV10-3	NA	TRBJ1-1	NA	TGTGCCATCAGTGAGGGAGAAAACACTGAAGCTTTCTTT	CAISEGENTEAFF
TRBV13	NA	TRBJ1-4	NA	TGTGCCAGCAGCCCTGAAGGGACTGAAAAACTGTTTTTT	CASSPEGTEKLFF
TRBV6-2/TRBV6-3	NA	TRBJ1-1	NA	TGTGCCAGCAGTTACGTTTCGGAAGCTTTCTTT	CASSYVSEAFF
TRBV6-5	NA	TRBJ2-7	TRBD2	TGTGCCAGCAGTCCCGGACTAGCGGGGACCTACGAGCAGTACTTC	CASSPGLAGTYEQYF
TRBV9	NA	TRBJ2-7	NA	TGTGCCAGCAGCGTAGAACAGGGTTACGAGCAGTACTTC	CASSVEQGYEQYF
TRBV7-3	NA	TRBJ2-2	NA	TGTGCCAGCAGCTTAAACGGGAGAGCGAACACCGGGGAGCTGTTTTTT	CASSLNGRANTGELFF
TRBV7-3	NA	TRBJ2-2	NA	TGTGCCAGCAGTCGGGACCGACAGAACACCGGGGAGCTGTTTTTT	CASSRDRQNTGELFF
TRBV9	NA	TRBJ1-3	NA	TGTGCCAGCAGCGTAGTTGGAGCCGCCACTGGAAACACCATATATTTT	CASSVVGAATGNTIYF
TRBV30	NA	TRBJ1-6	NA	TGTGCCTGGAGTGACCGTTACTCACCCCTCCACTTT	CAWSDRYSPLHF
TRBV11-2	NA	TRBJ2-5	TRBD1	TGTGCCAGCAGCTTGAGGGACAGGGGGCTCCTCACGGAGACCCAGTACTTC	CASSLRDRGLLTETQYF
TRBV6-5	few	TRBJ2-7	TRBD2	TGTGCCAGCAGACGGACTAGCGAGGGTGACGAGCAGTACTTC	CASRRTSEGDEQYF
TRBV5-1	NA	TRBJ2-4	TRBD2	TGCGCCAGCAGCGTGGGACTAGCGGGAAAAAACATTCAGTACTTC	CASSVGLAGKNIQYF
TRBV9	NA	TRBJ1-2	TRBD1	TGTGCCAGCAGACGACAGGGGGCCCATGGCTACACCTTC	CASRRQGAHGYTF
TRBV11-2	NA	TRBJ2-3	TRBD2	TGTGCCAGCAGCTTTGGGGCGGGGGGGCCGGATACGCAGTATTTT	CASSFGAGGPDTQYF
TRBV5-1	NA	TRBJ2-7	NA	TGCGCCAGCAATCCCCCAGACTCCTACGAGCAGTACTTC	CASNPPDSYEQYF
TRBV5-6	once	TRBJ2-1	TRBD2	TGTGCCAGCAGCTACATAGCGGGAGTGAGTGAGCAGTTCTTC	CASSYIAGVSEQFF
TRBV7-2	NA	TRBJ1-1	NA	TGTGCCAGCAGCTTAATACAGGGAGAAGCTTTCTTT	CASSLIQGEAFF
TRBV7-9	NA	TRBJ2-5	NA	TGTGCCAGCAGCTGGAGCCCGTACGAGTCAGATGGAAAGACCCAGTACTTC	CASSWSPYESDGKTQYF
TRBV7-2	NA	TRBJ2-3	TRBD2	TGTGCCAGCAGCCCACCTACTAGCGGCTTCCTCGGGGATACGCAGTATTTT	CASSPPTSGFLGDTQYF
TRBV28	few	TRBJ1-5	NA	TGTGCCAGCAGGGAAAATCAGCCCCAGCATTTT	CASRENQPQHF
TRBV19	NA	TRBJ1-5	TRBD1	TGTGCCAGTAGTCCCCCCCGACAGGGGAGCAATCAGCCCCAGCATTTT	CASSPPRQGSNQPQHF
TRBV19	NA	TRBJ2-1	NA	TGTGCCAGTAGTATAGCGGGAGAAGGCTCCTACAATGAGCAGTTCTTC	CASSIAGEGSYNEQFF
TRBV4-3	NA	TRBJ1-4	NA	TGCGCCAGCAGCCAAGACGTAACCGCTAATGAAAAACTGTTTTTT	CASSQDVTANEKLFF
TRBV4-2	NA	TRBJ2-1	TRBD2	TGTGCCAGCAGCCCGGGACTAGCGGAATACAATGAGCAGTTCTTC	CASSPGLAEYNEQFF
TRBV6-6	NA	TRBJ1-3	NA	TGTGTCTCCACCGAATGGGCACGGGGAAACACCATATATTTT	CVSTEWARGNTIYF
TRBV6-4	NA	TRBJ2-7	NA	TGTGCCAGCAGTGACTGTCTCCAGCCCTACGAGCAGTACTTC	CASSDCLQPYEQYF
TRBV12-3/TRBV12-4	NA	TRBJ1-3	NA	TGTGCCAGCAGTCCGACTGGAAACACCATATATTTT	CASSPTGNTIYF
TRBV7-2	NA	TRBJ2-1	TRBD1	TGTGCCAGCAGCGTACAGGGGAATGAGCAGTTCTTC	CASSVQGNEQFF
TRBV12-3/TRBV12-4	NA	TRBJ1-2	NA	TGTGCCAGCAACAATGGGTATGGCTACACCTTC	CASNNGYGYTF
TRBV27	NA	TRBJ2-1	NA	TGTGCCACCCAAAGGAATCGGGGCCACAATGAGCAGTTCTTC	CATQRNRGHNEQFF
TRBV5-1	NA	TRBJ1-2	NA	TGCGCCAGCAGCCCGGCCGCCACTAACTATGGCTACACCTTC	CASSPAATNYGYTF
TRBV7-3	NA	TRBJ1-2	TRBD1	TGTGCCAGCAGCGCATTCTTCAGGGGGCTCGGCTATGGCTACACCTTC	CASSAFFRGLGYGYTF
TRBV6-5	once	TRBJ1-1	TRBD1	TGTGCCAGCAATTCTAACAGGGGTTTGAACACTGAAGCTTTCTTT	CASNSNRGLNTEAFF
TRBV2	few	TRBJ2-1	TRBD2	TGTGCCAGCCTAAGCGGGAACCCCCGGAGCGAGCAGTTCTTC	CASLSGNPRSEQFF
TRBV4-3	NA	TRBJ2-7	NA	TGCGCCAGCAGCCAAGAGAGGGGCAGGGTGGGCGACGAGCAGTACTTC	CASSQERGRVGDEQYF
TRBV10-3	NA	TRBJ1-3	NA	TGTGCTACATCCTACGGCGACTCTGGAAACACCATATATTTT	CATSYGDSGNTIYF
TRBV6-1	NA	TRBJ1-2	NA	TGTGCCAGCAGTGAATCCCCCCAGGATGGAAGCTACACCTTC	CASSESPQDGSYTF
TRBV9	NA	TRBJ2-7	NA	TGTGCCAGCAGCCCACGAGGACAGAACACCGGGGAGCAGTACTTC	CASSPRGQNTGEQYF
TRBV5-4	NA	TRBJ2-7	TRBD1	TGTGCCAGCAGCTCTGGACAGGGTTCAAGCGAGCAGTACTTC	CASSSGQGSSEQYF